The present entry profiles one T cell receptor beta chain with its context. Its antigen remains unknown. Generated by immunoSEQ multiplex PCR, the TCRdb table keeps only in-frame clones and is missing some. The sample includes approximately 79,000 clones, around 94% of them seen just once. This specimen comes from a study of OX40 agonist ivuxolimab in advanced cancers. At the level of the study: The drug used for patients, ivuxolimab, was an agonistic anti-OX40 (CD134) antibody. Patients were dosed intravenously with ivuxolimab at 0.01 to 10 mg/kg every 2 weeks.

Study observations and caveats: By week 6 at 0.1 to 3.0 mg/kg, blood CD4+ and CD8+ T cells had expanded clonally. Compared with CD4+, CD8+ T cells on average had more expanded clones.

Germline CDR1 is MGHRA and CDR2 is YSYEKL. This CDR3 has 14 residues. Trimming removed 0 bases from V and 1 base from J, with 6 bases in between. This specimen consisted of CD4+ or CD8+ T cells sorted from blood, obtained in a trial of the OX40 agonist ivuxolimab. V and J are TRBV4-1 and TRBJ1-2, with D uncertain. The TCR sequence derives from an adult with an advanced solid tumor such as melanoma, head and neck, liver or kidney cancer. Written as DNA, the CDR3 is TGCGCCAGCAGCCAAGATTCCAATAACTATGGCTACACCTTC. Its translation is CASSQDSNNYGYTF.